This T cell receptor beta chain was recovered during a study of blood T cell repertoires in COVID-19. Some clones are missing from TCRdb's copy, which holds only in-frame ones; the method was immunoSEQ multiplex PCR. The top ten hold roughly 0.76% of the sample, which has around 460,000 clones, approximately 90% seen once. The germline gives CDR1 SGHRS, CDR2 YFSETQ. The CDR3 totals 17 residues. The junction had 9 bases not matched to a gene; V was cut back by 3 bases and J by 1 base. Patients at the Seattle site were enrolled during active infection and followed longitudinally. Source material: peripheral blood. The chain carries TRBV5-1 and TRBJ2-3, with TRBD2 identical over 9 bases. This TCR came from a man aged 18 to 30 with COVID-19, enrolled during active disease. The CDR3 loop reads CASSYFPSGARTDTQYF. CDR3 in DNA: TGCGCCAGCAGCTATTTTCCTAGCGGGGCTCGCACAGATACGCAGTATTTT.